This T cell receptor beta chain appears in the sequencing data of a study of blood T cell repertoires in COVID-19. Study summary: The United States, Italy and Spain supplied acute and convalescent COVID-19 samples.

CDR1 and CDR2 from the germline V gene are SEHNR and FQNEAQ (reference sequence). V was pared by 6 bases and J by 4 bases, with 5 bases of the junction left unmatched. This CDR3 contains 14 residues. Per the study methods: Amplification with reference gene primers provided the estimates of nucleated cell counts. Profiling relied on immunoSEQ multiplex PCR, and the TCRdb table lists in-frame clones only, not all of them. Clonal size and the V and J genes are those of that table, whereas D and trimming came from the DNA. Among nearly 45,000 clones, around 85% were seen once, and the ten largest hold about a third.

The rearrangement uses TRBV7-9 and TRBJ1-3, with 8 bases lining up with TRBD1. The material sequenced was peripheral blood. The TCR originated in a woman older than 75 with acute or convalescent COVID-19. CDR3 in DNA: TGTGCCAGCAGGCCGGGACAGGAAGGAAACACCATATATTTT. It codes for CASRPGQEGNTIYF.